Listed below are T cell receptor beta chains from one sample, sequenced in a study of PD-1 blockade in classical Hodgkin lymphoma. TCRdb's table, derived via immunoSEQ multiplex PCR, lists solely in-frame clones and lacks some. The data contain over 20,000 clones, 85% to 90% of them singletons. This specimen was peripheral blood mononuclear cells (PBMCs), taken before the fourth cycle of nivolumab. Source of these receptors: a human donor with classical Hodgkin lymphoma. Each CDR3 is given with its conserved first and last residue. The D gene is left open where the match is weak. Where a row states a size, it is once, few, many or the class of an expanded clone; other rows omit it.

d_call j_call cdr3_length clone_size v_call cdr3_aa cdr3_nt
. TRBJ2-5 12 . TRBV30 CAWRQNQETQYF TGTGCCTGGAGGCAGAATCAAGAGACCCAGTACTTC
TRBD2 TRBJ2-1 17 . TRBV4-2 CASSQDSGGAPYNEQFF TGTGCCAGCAGCCAAGATAGCGGGGGGGCCCCCTACAATGAGCAGTTCTTC
TRBD2 TRBJ2-1 16 . TRBV7-9 CASSYQAGGPYNEQFF TGTGCCAGCAGCTACCAAGCGGGAGGGCCCTACAATGAGCAGTTCTTC
TRBD1 TRBJ1-4 14 . TRBV7-8 CASSAGGDGEKLFF TGTGCCAGCAGCGCAGGGGGCGATGGAGAAAAACTGTTTTTT
. TRBJ1-6 13 . TRBV6-6 CASSYSIGSPLHF TGTGCCAGCAGTTACTCTATCGGCTCACCCCTCCACTTT
. TRBJ2-5 12 . TRBV4-2 CASSQRTGTLYF TGTGCCAGCAGCCAGAGGACCGGGACCCTGTACTTC
TRBD2 TRBJ2-7 15 . TRBV7-2 CASSLPGLAGGMQYF TGTGCCAGCAGCTTGCCAGGACTAGCGGGAGGGATGCAGTACTTC
. TRBJ1-3 14 . TRBV11-3 CASSLDSSGNTIYF TGTGCCAGCAGCTTGGACAGCTCTGGAAACACCATATATTTT
. TRBJ2-1 15 . TRBV5-8 CASSPPGTGYNEQFF TGTGCCAGCAGCCCCCCCGGGACGGGTTACAATGAGCAGTTCTTC
. TRBJ1-4 13 . TRBV5-4 CASRRGEEEKLFF TGTGCCAGCAGGAGGGGCGAGGAAGAAAAACTGTTTTTT
. TRBJ2-7 11 once TRBV29-1 CSVADGYEQYF TGCAGCGTTGCTGACGGATACGAGCAGTACTTC
. TRBJ1-5 15 . TRBV10-3 CAISVSGNSNQPQHF TGTGCCATCAGTGTAAGCGGGAATAGCAATCAGCCCCAGCATTTT
. TRBJ2-3 15 . TRBV10-3 CAISEASSGVDTQYF TGTGCCATAAGTGAGGCGTCCTCCGGGGTGGATACGCAGTATTTT
. TRBJ2-5 16 . TRBV19 CASSIRGVAGAETQYF TGTGCCAGTAGTATTAGGGGCGTCGCAGGGGCAGAGACCCAGTACTTC
. TRBJ1-1 16 . TRBV6-5 CASSYGGGLVHTEAFF TGTGCCAGCAGTTACGGGGGAGGCTTGGTTCACACTGAAGCTTTCTTT
. TRBJ1-2 13 . TRBV5-1 CASSLPGAYGYTF TGCGCCAGCAGCTTGCCCGGGGCGTATGGCTACACCTTC
. TRBJ1-2 13 . TRBV10-3 CAISETSSNGYTF TGTGCCATCAGTGAGACAAGTTCCAATGGCTACACCTTC
. TRBJ2-7 15 . TRBV27 CASSSRQGGPYEQYF TGTGCCAGCAGTTCGAGACAGGGAGGTCCCTACGAGCAGTACTTC
TRBD1 TRBJ1-5 13 . TRBV19 CASSMGTVEPQHF TGTGCCAGTAGTATGGGGACAGTTGAGCCCCAGCATTTT
. TRBJ1-2 14 . TRBV11-2 CASSAKTVNYGYTF TGTGCCAGCAGCGCAAAGACGGTTAACTATGGCTACACCTTC
. TRBJ1-4 15 . TRBV6-5 CASKLRPGDLEKLFF TGTGCCAGCAAACTCCGCCCGGGGGATTTGGAAAAACTGTTTTTT
. TRBJ1-1 11 few TRBV5-1 CASRSGTEAFF TGCGCCAGCAGAAGTGGAACTGAAGCTTTCTTT
. TRBJ2-1 14 . TRBV4-2 CASKKTGKTNEQFF TGTGCCAGCAAAAAAACAGGGAAGACGAATGAGCAGTTCTTC
TRBD1 TRBJ1-5 15 . TRBV4-3 CASSQEYRGNQPQHF TGCGCCAGCAGCCAAGAATACAGGGGGAACCAGCCCCAGCATTTT
TRBD1 TRBJ2-7 15 . TRBV15 CATSRAGTGSYEQYF TGTGCCACCAGCAGAGCCGGGACAGGTTCCTACGAGCAGTACTTC
TRBD2 TRBJ2-1 15 . TRBV30 CAWSGTSGGAFEQFF TGTGCCTGGAGCGGGACTAGCGGGGGGGCCTTTGAGCAGTTCTTC
. TRBJ1-1 14 . TRBV19 CASKGRGRNTEAFF TGTGCCAGTAAAGGCAGGGGTAGGAACACTGAAGCTTTCTTT
TRBD1 TRBJ1-1 17 . TRBV4-3 CASSQGKGAKGNTEAFF TGCGCCAGCAGCCAAGGAAAGGGGGCGAAAGGGAACACTGAAGCTTTCTTT
TRBD2 TRBJ2-1 17 . TRBV25-1 CASSEWASGRTYNEQFF TGTGCCAGCAGTGAATGGGCTAGCGGGAGGACCTACAATGAGCAGTTCTTC
TRBD2 TRBJ2-2 17 . TRBV7-9 CASSLGLAGANTGELFF TGTGCCAGCAGCCTGGGACTAGCGGGGGCCAACACCGGGGAGCTGTTTTTT
TRBD1 TRBJ2-5 15 . TRBV19 CASSTRDRPRETQYF TGTGCCAGTAGTACCCGGGACAGGCCGCGAGAGACCCAGTACTTC
. TRBJ2-3 13 . TRBV27 CASRAGRSDTQYF TGTGCCAGCAGGGCGGGGAGGTCTGATACGCAGTATTTT
. TRBJ1-2 12 medium-sized TRBV30 CAWSAPGPLVTF TGTGCCTGGAGTGCGCCGGGACCGCTAGTCACCTTC
TRBD2 TRBJ2-1 15 . TRBV7-7 CASSTSGSSYNEQFF TGTGCTAGCAGCACGAGCGGGAGCTCCTACAATGAGCAGTTCTTC
TRBD1 TRBJ1-6 15 . TRBV4-3 CASSQDWTGNSPLHF TGCGCCAGCAGCCAAGATTGGACAGGGAATTCACCCCTCCACTTT
. TRBJ2-3 16 once TRBV27 CASSLLRVRMTDTQYF TGTGCCAGCAGTTTGCTCCGGGTTCGTATGACAGATACGCAGTATTTT
. TRBJ1-5 12 . TRBV7-8 CASSLANQPQHF TGTGCCAGCAGCTTAGCGAATCAGCCCCAGCATTTT
TRBD2 TRBJ2-7 13 few TRBV28 CASLSGGAGEQYF TGTGCCAGCCTTAGCGGGGGGGCAGGCGAGCAGTACTTC
TRBD1 TRBJ2-1 15 . TRBV6-5 CASTTTRDRLNEQFF TGTGCCAGCACCACCACCAGGGACAGGCTCAATGAGCAGTTCTTC
. TRBJ2-5 14 . TRBV25-1 CASSEFGGQETQYF TGTGCCAGCAGTGAATTTGGGGGACAAGAGACCCAGTACTTC
TRBD1 TRBJ2-7 15 . TRBV7-2 CASSELEDRDDEQYF TGTGCCAGCAGCGAATTAGAAGACAGGGACGACGAGCAGTACTTC
TRBD2 TRBJ2-3 15 . TRBV18 CASSPSSGSTDTQYF TGTGCCAGCTCACCATCTAGCGGGAGCACAGATACGCAGTATTTT
. TRBJ1-5 15 once TRBV6-1 CASSEGAGGNQPQHF TGTGCCAGCAGTGAGGGGGCGGGGGGCAATCAGCCCCAGCATTTT
. TRBJ2-7 15 . TRBV27 CASITPLGGTYEQYF TGTGCCAGCATTACCCCCTTAGGGGGTACCTACGAGCAGTACTTC
TRBD1 TRBJ1-1 14 . TRBV7-6 CASSAGQLNTEAFF TGTGCCAGCAGCGCGGGACAGCTGAACACTGAAGCTTTCTTT
. TRBJ2-2 15 . TRBV5-1 CASSEGQTNTGELFF TGCGCCAGCAGCGAAGGACAGACGAACACCGGGGAGCTGTTTTTT
. TRBJ1-1 16 . TRBV7-8 CASSLGSLGRDTEAFF TGTGCCAGCAGCTTAGGCTCTCTTGGGAGGGACACTGAAGCTTTCTTT
TRBD2 TRBJ2-7 15 . TRBV5-1 CASSFLSGGKYEQYF TGCGCCAGCAGCTTTCTTAGCGGGGGGAAGTACGAGCAGTACTTC
TRBD2 TRBJ2-7 14 few TRBV18 CASSLGLESYEQYF TGTGCCAGCTCACTCGGACTAGAAAGCTACGAGCAGTACTTC
. TRBJ1-3 15 . TRBV11-1 CASSTWTAAGNTIYF TGTGCCAGCAGCACCTGGACAGCAGCTGGAAACACCATATATTTT
. TRBJ2-5 15 once TRBV2 CASMNPQTSWETQYF TGTGCCAGCATGAACCCTCAGACTAGTTGGGAGACCCAGTACTTC
. TRBJ2-1 16 . TRBV5-1 CASSLGPGIAYNEQFF TGCGCCAGCAGCTTGGGGCCGGGGATAGCCTACAATGAGCAGTTCTTC
. TRBJ2-7 11 . TRBV18 CASSRVDEQYF TGTGCCAGCTCAAGGGTTGACGAGCAGTACTTC